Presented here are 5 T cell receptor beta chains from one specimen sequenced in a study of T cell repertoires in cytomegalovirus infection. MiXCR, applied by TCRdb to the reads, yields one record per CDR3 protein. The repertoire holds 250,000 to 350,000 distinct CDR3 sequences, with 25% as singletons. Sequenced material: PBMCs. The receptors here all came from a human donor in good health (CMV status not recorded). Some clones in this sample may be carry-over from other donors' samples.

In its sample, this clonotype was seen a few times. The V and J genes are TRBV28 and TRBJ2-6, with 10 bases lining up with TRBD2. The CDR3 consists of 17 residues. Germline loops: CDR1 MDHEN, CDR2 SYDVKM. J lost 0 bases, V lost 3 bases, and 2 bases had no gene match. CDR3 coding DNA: TGTGCCAGCAGTTTCTCTAGCGGGAGCTCTGGGGCCAACGTCCTGACTTTC. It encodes CASSFSSGSSGANVLTF.

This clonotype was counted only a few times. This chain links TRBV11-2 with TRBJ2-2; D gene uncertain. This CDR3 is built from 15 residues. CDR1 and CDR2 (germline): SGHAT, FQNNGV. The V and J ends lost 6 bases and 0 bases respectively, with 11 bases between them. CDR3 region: CASSRTETNTGELFF. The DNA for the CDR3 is TGTGCCAGCAGTAGGACGGAGACGAACACCGGGGAGCTGTTTTTT.

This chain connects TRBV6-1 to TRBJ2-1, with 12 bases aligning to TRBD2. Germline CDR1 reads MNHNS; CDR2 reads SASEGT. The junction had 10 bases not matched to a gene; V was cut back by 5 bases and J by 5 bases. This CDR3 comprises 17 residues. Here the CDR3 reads CASSLIRLAGGNNEQFF. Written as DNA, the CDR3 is TGTGCCAGCAGTCTTATTAGGCTAGCGGGAGGGAACAATGAGCAGTTCTTC.

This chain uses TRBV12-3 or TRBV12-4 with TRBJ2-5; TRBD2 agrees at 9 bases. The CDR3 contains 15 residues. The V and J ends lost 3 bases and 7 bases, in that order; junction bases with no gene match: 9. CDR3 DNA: TGTGCCAGCAGTTTGAGCGGGACTAGCCTTGGGACCCAGTACTTC. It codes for CASSLSGTSLGTQYF.

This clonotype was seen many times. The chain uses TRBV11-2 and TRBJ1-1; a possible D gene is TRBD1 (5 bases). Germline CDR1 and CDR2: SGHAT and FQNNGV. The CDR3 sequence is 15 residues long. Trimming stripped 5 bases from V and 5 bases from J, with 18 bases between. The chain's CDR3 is CASSPLSRVETEAFF. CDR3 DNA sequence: TGTGCCAGCAGCCCGTTGAGCAGGGTGGAGACTGAAGCTTTCTTT.